A selection of T cell receptor beta chains follows, all from one sample in a study of blood T cell repertoires in COVID-19. Sequencing was performed with immunoSEQ multiplex PCR; in TCRdb, only in-frame clones are kept and a portion is missing. The data show about 76,000 clones, roughly 88% seen once. The material sequenced was peripheral blood. These receptor sequences come from a woman aged 50 to 60 in a cohort sampled during active COVID-19. The CDR3 runs from the conserved cysteine through the conserved F or W. The order of the fields is V gene, clone size, J gene, D gene, CDR3 DNA, CDR3 protein. D genes are given only for firm matches. Expanded clones get a size class; other rows say once, few or many, or leave the size out.

TRBV6-2/TRBV6-3	-	TRBJ2-1	-	TGTGCCAGCAGTGACGCAGGGGCGCCCAATGAGCAGTTCTTC	CASSDAGAPNEQFF
TRBV4-2	-	TRBJ2-1	TRBD2	TGTGCCAGCAGCCCCCCGGGTTGGCGGGAGGACTACAATGAGCAGTTCTTC	CASSPPGWREDYNEQFF
TRBV24-1	-	TRBJ2-1	TRBD2	TGTGCCACCAGTGATTTGCTAGCGGCCTCCTACAATGAGCAGTTCTTC	CATSDLLAASYNEQFF
TRBV5-8	-	TRBJ2-3	-	TGTGCCAGCAGGCCGTCCGGGACAGATACGCAGTATTTT	CASRPSGTDTQYF
TRBV4-1	-	TRBJ1-4	-	TGCGCCAGCAGCCACCTAGGGAGGACCACTGAAAAACTGTTTTTT	CASSHLGRTTEKLFF
TRBV27	-	TRBJ2-2	-	TGTGCCAGCAGTCCAGGGCTGAACACCGGGGAGCTGTTTTTT	CASSPGLNTGELFF
TRBV28	-	TRBJ2-4	-	TGTGCCAGCAGTCCGCCCTCGGGGTCGGGGGAAAACATTCAGTACTTC	CASSPPSGSGENIQYF
TRBV10-1	few	TRBJ2-7	TRBD1	TGCGCCAGCAGTGAGTCCTCGACAGGGGGAACATACGAGCAGTACTTC	CASSESSTGGTYEQYF
TRBV27	-	TRBJ2-5	-	-	CASSSSGQGEETQYF
TRBV4-2	-	TRBJ1-2	-	TGTGCCAGCAGCCAAGATCTGACAACTAACTATGGCTACACCTTC	CASSQDLTTNYGYTF
TRBV11-2	once	TRBJ1-6	TRBD1	TGTGCCAGCAGCTCCGGGACAGGGGCGAATTCACCCCTCCACTTT	CASSSGTGANSPLHF
TRBV14	-	TRBJ2-7	-	TGTGCCAGCAGCCAAGCTCCGGATATCCCGAGGGAGCAGTACTTC	CASSQAPDIPREQYF
TRBV14	medium-sized	TRBJ1-1	-	TGTGCCAGCAGCCTTAGAGACTTAAGAGAGAACACTGAAGCTTTCTTT	CASSLRDLRENTEAFF
TRBV3-1/TRBV3-2	-	TRBJ2-1	TRBD1	TGTGCCAGCAGCCGCCGGACAGGGGGTGCGGTAGGCAATGAGCAGTTCTTC	CASSRRTGGAVGNEQFF
TRBV28	-	TRBJ1-1	TRBD1	TGTGCCAGCAGAACACCGGGACAGGGGGGCGCTGAAGCTTTCTTT	CASRTPGQGGAEAFF